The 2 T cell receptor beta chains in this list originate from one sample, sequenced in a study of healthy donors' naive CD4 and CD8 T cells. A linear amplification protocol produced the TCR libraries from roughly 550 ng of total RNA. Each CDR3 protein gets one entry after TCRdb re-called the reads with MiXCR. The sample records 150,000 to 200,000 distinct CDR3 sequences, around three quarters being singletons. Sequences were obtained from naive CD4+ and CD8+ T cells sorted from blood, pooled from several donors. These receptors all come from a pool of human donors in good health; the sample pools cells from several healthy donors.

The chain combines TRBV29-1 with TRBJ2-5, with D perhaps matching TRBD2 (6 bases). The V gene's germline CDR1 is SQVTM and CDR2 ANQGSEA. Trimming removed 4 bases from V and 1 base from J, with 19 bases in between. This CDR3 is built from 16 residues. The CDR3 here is CSVVGLPPYPQETQYF. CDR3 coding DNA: TGCAGCGTTGTAGGACTACCACCCTACCCCCAAGAGACCCAGTACTTC.

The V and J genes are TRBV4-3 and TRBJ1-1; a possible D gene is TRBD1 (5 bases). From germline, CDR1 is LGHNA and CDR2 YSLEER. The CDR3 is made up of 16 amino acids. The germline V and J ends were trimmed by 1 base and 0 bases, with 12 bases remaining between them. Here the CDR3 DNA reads TGCGCCAGCAGCCAAGTTTGGGGCTCCTTGAACACTGAAGCTTTCTTT. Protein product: CASSQVWGSLNTEAFF.